These 14 T cell receptor beta chains share one sample of origin, sequenced in a study of human T cells and chemical hapten exposure. The authors' total RNA extraction used unfractionated whole blood. TCRdb reprocessed the 5' RACE reads with MiXCR, giving one entry per CDR3 protein. The sample shows 130,000 or so distinct CDR3 sequences, around 4% of them seen only once. These receptors were taken from a female donor in good health.

This chain links TRBV9 with TRBJ2-1; 7 positions agree with TRBD1. The CDR3 spans 18 residues. Germline V gene data show CDR1 as SGDLS and CDR2 as YYNGEE. Trimming took 0 bases from V and 3 from J; bases not matched to a gene: 12. DNA for the CDR3: TGTGCCAGCAGCGTAGGAACAGGGGCAGCGACCCGCTACAATGAGCAGTTCTTC. It is translated as CASSVGTGAATRYNEQFF.

As regards this clonotype: A much more abundant neighbour one base away suggests this may be a read error. This chain links TRBV20-1 with TRBJ1-6, with unresolved D. Germline values: CDR1 DFQATT, CDR2 SNEGSKA (reference sequence). The CDR3 extends over 14 amino acids. Trimming removed 2 bases at V and 11 bases at J, with 16 bases between. The CDR3 bases are TGCAGTGCTAGACCTCCACGCCAGAATGCACCCCTCCACTTT. Translation gives CSARPPRQNAPLHF.

This clonotype was recorded a few times. The chain carries TRBV7-2 and TRBJ2-7; D is possibly TRBD2 (5 bases). Trimming left V 3 bases short and J 6 bases short, with 18 bases between. The CDR3 sequence is 15 residues long. The germline gives CDR1 SGHTA, CDR2 FQGNSA. The CDR3 DNA follows: TGTGCCAGCAGCTTTGGAGGCAGTGGGAGCTCCGAGCAGTACTTC. Translating it yields CASSFGGSGSSEQYF. The variable domain in full, with the rest retrieved from reference TRBV7-2 and TRBJ2-7, is GAGVSQSPSNKVTEKGKDVELRCDPISGHTALYWYRQSLGQGLEFLIYFQGNSAPDKSGLPSDRFSAERTGGSVSTLTIQRTQQEDSAVYLCASSFGGSGSSEQYFGPGTRLTVT.

The V and J genes are TRBV5-5 and TRBJ2-7; the match to TRBD1 covers 11 bases. This CDR3 is built from 15 residues. Looked up from germline, CDR1 is SGHKS and CDR2 is YYEKEE (reference sequence). The V and J ends lost 4 bases and 6 bases, in that order; junction bases with no gene match: 9. The chain's CDR3 is CASSGGDRGTREQYF. The CDR3 coding sequence is TGTGCCAGCAGCGGGGGGGACAGGGGGACTCGCGAGCAGTACTTC.

This clonotype was seen ten or more times. V gene TRBV20-1 combines with J gene TRBJ2-7; 10 bases are shared with TRBD1. From germline, CDR1 is DFQATT and CDR2 SNEGSKA (reference sequence). This CDR3 has 15 residues. The J segment lost 3 bases and the V segment lost 3 bases, leaving 8 bases of the junction unmatched. CDR3 sequence (DNA): TGCAGTGCTAGCGGCCGGGACAGGGGTTTCTACGAGCAGTACTTC. Translated, it gives CSASGRDRGFYEQYF.

At least ten counts were recorded for this clonotype. This chain joins TRBV6-1 and TRBJ2-1; maybe TRBD1 (5 bases). Germline V lookup: CDR1 MNHNS, CDR2 SASEGT. Trimming removed 5 bases from V and 0 bases from J, with 17 bases in between. The length of the CDR3 is 17 residues. CDR3 in amino acids: CASSPAPGLGSYNEQFF. CDR3 nucleotide sequence: TGTGCCAGCAGTCCCGCGCCAGGGCTGGGCTCCTACAATGAGCAGTTCTTC.

This clonotype was found many times. V is TRBV20-1 and J is TRBJ2-5, with 7 positions matching TRBD1. Losses at the gene ends were 1 base for V and 5 bases for J; bases not matched to a gene: 13. The germline gives CDR1 DFQATT, CDR2 SNEGSKA (reference sequence). The CDR3 covers 16 residues. The CDR3 sequence is CSARGLGTVIRETQYF. The CDR3 nucleotides are TGCAGTGCTAGAGGACTCGGGACAGTGATACGGGAGACCCAGTACTTC.

This clonotype was seen at least ten times. This sequence joins TRBV5-1 and TRBJ2-7; D possibly matches TRBD1 or TRBD2 (5 bases each). The CDR3 covers 13 residues. From germline, CDR1 is SGHRS and CDR2 YFSETQ. V was pared by 5 bases and J by 7 bases, with 16 bases between. The CDR3 bases are TGCGCCAGCAGTTTACCGGGGACGGGTGAGCAGTACTTC. Protein: CASSLPGTGEQYF. Supplemented by reference TRBV5-1 and TRBJ2-7, the full variable domain reads KAGVTQTPRYLIKTRGQQVTLSCSPISGHRSVSWYQQTPGQGLQFLFEYFSETQRNKGNFPGRFSGRQFSNSRSEMNVSTLELGDSALYLCASSLPGTGEQYFGPGTRLTVT.

With respect to this clonotype: A read error may be the cause here, since a much bigger clone is one base away. The rearrangement links TRBV20-1 to TRBJ2-7; 9 nucleotides match TRBD1. Germline values: CDR1 DFQATT, CDR2 SNEGSKA (reference sequence). The CDR3 covers 15 residues. V lost 3 bases, J lost 5 bases, and 11 bases stayed unmatched. In nucleotides, the CDR3 is TGCAGTGCTAGGAATACAGGGGGCTCGGGGGACGAGCAGTACTTC. It translates to CSARNTGGSGDEQYF.

V gene TRBV6-5 combines with J gene TRBJ1-3; D uncertain. Looked up from germline, CDR1 is MNHEY and CDR2 is SVGAGI. The V end lost 5 bases, the J end lost 0 bases, and 11 bases lay between the germline ends. The CDR3 totals 15 residues. The CDR3 loop is CASSTHRVSGNTIYF. Here the CDR3 DNA reads TGTGCCAGCAGTACCCACAGAGTCTCTGGAAACACCATATATTTT.

This clonotype was detected ten times or more. The rearrangement uses TRBV20-1 and TRBJ2-1; TRBD2 matches 8 bases. The CDR3 length is 14 residues. Germline-derived CDR1 and CDR2 are DFQATT and SNEGSKA (reference sequence). J gave up 7 bases and V 4 bases, and 9 bases lay outside the gene matches. CDR3 amino acids: CSAKRRGGWNEQFF. The CDR3 DNA follows: TGCAGTGCTAAAAGACGGGGGGGTTGGAATGAGCAGTTCTTC.

This clonotype came up a few times. The chain is built from TRBV7-2 and TRBJ1-5, with no clear D. The germline CDR1 and CDR2 sequences are SGHTA and FQGNSA. The CDR3 covers 15 residues. V shed 0 bases and J shed 4 bases, with 10 bases lying between them. The DNA for the CDR3 is TGTGCCAGCAGCTTAGCTCTATCGGGTAATCAGCCCCAGCATTTT. Amino acid sequence: CASSLALSGNQPQHF.

This clonotype showed up many times. The gene calls are TRBV18 and TRBJ2-2, with D tentatively TRBD2 (6 bases). Trimming cost V 5 bases and J 4 bases, with 23 bases left between them. The CDR3 is 18 amino acids. Germline values: CDR1 KGHSH, CDR2 LQKENI. In DNA, the CDR3 is TGTGCCAGCTCATCCGAAACACTCGGGGGAGGAAGCACCGGGGAGCTGTTTTTT. This translates into CASSSETLGGGSTGELFF.

On this clonotype itself: A much larger clone lies one base from this, so it may be a read error. The chain is built from TRBV10-3 and TRBJ1-3; D is undetermined. Germline CDR1 and CDR2: ENHRY and SYGVKD. V shed 6 bases and J shed 3 bases, with 6 bases lying between them. This CDR3 is built from 12 residues. The CDR3 region has the DNA TGTGCCATCAGGGGGAGTGGAAACACCATATATTTT. This gives the protein CAIRGSGNTIYF.